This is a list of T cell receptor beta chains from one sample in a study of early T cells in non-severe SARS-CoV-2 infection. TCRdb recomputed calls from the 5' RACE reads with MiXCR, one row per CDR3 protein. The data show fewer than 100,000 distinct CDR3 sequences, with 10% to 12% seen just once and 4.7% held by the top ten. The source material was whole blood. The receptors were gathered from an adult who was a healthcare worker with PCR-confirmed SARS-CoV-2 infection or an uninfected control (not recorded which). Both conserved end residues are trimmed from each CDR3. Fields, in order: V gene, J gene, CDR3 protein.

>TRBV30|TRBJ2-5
AWSNFQETQY
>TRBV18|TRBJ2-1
ASSGSNNEQF
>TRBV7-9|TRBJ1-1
ASSLGKEGQRREAF
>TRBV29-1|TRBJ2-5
SGLTGTETQY
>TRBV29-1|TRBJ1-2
SVGQGANYGYT
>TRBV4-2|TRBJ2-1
ASSQDGGGGTLSYNEQF
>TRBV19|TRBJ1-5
ASSSSLGNQPQH
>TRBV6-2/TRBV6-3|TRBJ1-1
ASSPPLNTEAF
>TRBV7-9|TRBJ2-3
ASSSPLRLAGGGAPDTQY
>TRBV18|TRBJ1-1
ASSPDSGTGALAF
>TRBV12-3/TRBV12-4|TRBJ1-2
ASSPGTSGGYT
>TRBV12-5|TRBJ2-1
ASGATLYNEQF
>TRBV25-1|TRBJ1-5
ASSGQGNQPQH
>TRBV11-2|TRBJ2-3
ASSSYTDTQY
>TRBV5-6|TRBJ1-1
ASSFQGRRETEAF
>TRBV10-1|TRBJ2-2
ASSDRIKKWVYGELF
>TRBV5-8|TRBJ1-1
ASSLGGKSNTEAF
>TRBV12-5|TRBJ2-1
ASGLLAGTGIYNEQF
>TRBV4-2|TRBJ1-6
ASSQDVRAGYNSPLH
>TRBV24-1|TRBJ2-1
ATSDPGGNEQF
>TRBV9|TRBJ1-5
ASSVGPDSYNQPQH
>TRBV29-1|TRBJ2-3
SVEDGGTDTQY
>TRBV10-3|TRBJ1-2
AISESREGYT
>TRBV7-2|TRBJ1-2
ASSYRTQADGYT
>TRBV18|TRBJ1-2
ASSPRQGYYGYT
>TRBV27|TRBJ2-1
ATYPGDAYNEQF
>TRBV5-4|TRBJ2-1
ASSLSGRRGKQF
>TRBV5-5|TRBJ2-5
ASSLSFLAGLGETQY
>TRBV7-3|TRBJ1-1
ASSSTGRTEAF
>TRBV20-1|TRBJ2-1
SANPAGLTYNEQF
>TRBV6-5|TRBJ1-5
ASSPLTGSNQPQH
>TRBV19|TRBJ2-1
ASTTPRGDLGGDNEQF
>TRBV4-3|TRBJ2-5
ASSQDWRGPETQY
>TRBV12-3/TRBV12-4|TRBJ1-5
ASSVQGGAQPQH
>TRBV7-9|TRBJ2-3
ASPLPGTDTQY
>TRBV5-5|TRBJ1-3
ASSLEGYSGNTIY
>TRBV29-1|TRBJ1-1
SASDTTEAF
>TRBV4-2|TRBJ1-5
ASSPSTGVRLGNQPQH
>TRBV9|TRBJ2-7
ASSPTTRTGVYEQY
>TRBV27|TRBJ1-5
ASSLTGLFQPQH
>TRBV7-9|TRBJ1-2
ASSLAADYGYT